This TCR beta chain was sequenced for a study of molecular identifiers for immune sequencing clone quantification. Across the whole study: RNA from 20,000 or 100,000 naive CD8 cells was split five ways in replicates, with four sequenced.

Libraries for naive CD8 T cells, which were made from approximately 20,000 to 980,000 sorted cells, drew on 10%, 30% or 50% of the RNA. Germline V CDR1 and CDR2: WSHSY, SAAADI. V was trimmed by 6 bases and J by 7 bases, leaving 9 bases between them. This CDR3 is built from 12 residues. This clonotype was seen ten or more times. Its antigen is undetermined. Study-level points and caveats: It was shown that clones above 20 RNA copies held over 98% of effector molecules, but under 1% in naive cells.

MiXCR, run by TCRdb on the PCR reads, gives a single entry per CDR3 protein. The sample contains 50,000 or so distinct CDR3 sequences, under 30% of which appear only once. This clonotype was obtained from a human donor in good health. Some libraries in this study had Jurkat cell RNA spiked in. The source material was naive CD8+ T cells from blood, with Jurkat cell RNA spiked in. The subset was: FACS-sorted CD8+CD4-CCR7+CD45RA+ naive T cells. This chain connects TRBV10-2 to TRBJ2-2; no definite D call. CDR3 sequence (DNA): TGCGCCAGCAGCTCTACGAGCGGGGAGCTGTTTTTT. It codes for CASSSTSGELFF.